What follows describes a single TCR beta chain. Using immunoSEQ multiplex PCR, the repertoire was profiled, and TCRdb retains in-frame clones only, with some absent. The data hold roughly 13,000 clones, with over 80% observed a single time. The sample comes from a study of PD-1 blockade in classical Hodgkin lymphoma. Brentuximab vedotin exposure varied among the patients, all of whom had relapsed after autologous stem cell transplantation. V lost 2 bases and J 0 bases, leaving 7 bases between the germline ends. The CDR3 is 14 amino acids. In germline, CDR1 is MGHRA, CDR2 YSYEKL. This specimen consisted of peripheral blood mononuclear cells (PBMCs), obtained at baseline. The receptor was isolated from a human donor with classical Hodgkin lymphoma. The chain employs TRBV4-1 and TRBJ1-1; D gene ambiguous. CDR3 in amino acids: CASSQLGLNTEAFF. DNA of the CDR3: TGCGCCAGCAGCCAATTAGGCCTGAACACTGAAGCTTTCTTT.